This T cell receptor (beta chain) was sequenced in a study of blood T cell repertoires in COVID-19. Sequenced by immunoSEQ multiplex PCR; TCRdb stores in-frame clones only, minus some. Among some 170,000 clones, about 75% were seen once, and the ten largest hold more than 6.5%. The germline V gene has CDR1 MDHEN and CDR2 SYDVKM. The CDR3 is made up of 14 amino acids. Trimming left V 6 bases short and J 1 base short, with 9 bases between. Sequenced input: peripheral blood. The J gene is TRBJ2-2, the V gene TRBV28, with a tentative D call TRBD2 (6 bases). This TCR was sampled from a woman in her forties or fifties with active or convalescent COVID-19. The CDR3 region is CASRPTRNTGELFF. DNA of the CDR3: TGTGCCAGCAGGCCGACTAGGAACACCGGGGAGCTGTTTTTT.